This T cell receptor (beta chain) was obtained from a study of T cells in women clearing cervical HPV infection. Across the study: Cases were women with histologically confirmed HPV16-related CIN3 or worse, including 2 invasive cancers. Case blood drawn at lesion detection; control blood after infection cleared. With HLA typing for only a few women, HLA confounding remains possible.

Study-wide points: Effector/memory and HPV-specific T cells were not isolated, and association timing is unknown.

The CDR3 totals 15 residues. From germline, CDR1 is MNHEY and CDR2 SVGEGT. The V and J ends lost 7 bases and 3 bases, in that order; junction bases with no gene match: 12. About this clone: Its antigen is still unknown. Sequencing ends 3 residues short of the CDR3 end; the germline J gene provides the rest.

The table came from immunoSEQ multiplex PCR; TCRdb's copy has only in-frame clones and leaves some out. Its listing shows about 35,000 clones. V is TRBV6-2 or TRBV6-3 and J is TRBJ2-7; 7 bases line up with TRBD2. This TCR was recovered from a woman between 18 and 69 years old with a cervical HPV16 infection that either progressed to CIN3+ or cleared (not recorded which). Sample: blood buffy coat. Here the CDR3 reads CASTQGRGGLYEQYF. The sequenced CDR3 bases are TGTGCCAGCACCCAAGGTCGGGGAGGGCTCTACGAG.